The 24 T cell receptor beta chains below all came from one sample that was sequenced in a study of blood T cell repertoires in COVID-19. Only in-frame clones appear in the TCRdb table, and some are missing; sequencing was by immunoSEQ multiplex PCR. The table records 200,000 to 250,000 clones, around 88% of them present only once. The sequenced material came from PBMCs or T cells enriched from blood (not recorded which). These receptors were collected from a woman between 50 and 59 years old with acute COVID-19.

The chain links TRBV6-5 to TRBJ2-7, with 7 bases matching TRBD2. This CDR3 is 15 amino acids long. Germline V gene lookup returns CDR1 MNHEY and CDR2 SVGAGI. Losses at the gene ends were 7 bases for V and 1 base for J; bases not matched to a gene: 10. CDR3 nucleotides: TGTGCCAGCACCGGGGGGTCAAGCAATTCCTACGAGCAGTACTTC. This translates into CASTGGSSNSYEQYF.

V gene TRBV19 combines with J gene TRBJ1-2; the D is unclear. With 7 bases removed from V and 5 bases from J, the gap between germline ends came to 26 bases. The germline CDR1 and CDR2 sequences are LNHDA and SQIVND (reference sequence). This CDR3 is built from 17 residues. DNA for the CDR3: TGTGCCAGTATCCCATCCCCCGGGGAAGGCGGATTGTATGGCTACACCTTC. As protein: CASIPSPGEGGLYGYTF.

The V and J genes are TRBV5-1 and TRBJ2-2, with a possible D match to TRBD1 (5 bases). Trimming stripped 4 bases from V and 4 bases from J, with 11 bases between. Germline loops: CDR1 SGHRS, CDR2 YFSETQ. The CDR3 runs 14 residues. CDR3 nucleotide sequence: TGCGCCAGCAGCGTGCCAGGGCCCACCGGGGAGCTGTTTTTT. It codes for CASSVPGPTGELFF.

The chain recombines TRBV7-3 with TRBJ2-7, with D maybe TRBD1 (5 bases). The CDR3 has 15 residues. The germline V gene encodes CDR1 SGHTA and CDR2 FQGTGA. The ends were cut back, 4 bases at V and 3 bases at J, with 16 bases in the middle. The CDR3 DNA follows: TGTGCCAGCAGCTCCCAACCAGGGTTGGGCTACGAGCAGTACTTC. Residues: CASSSQPGLGYEQYF.

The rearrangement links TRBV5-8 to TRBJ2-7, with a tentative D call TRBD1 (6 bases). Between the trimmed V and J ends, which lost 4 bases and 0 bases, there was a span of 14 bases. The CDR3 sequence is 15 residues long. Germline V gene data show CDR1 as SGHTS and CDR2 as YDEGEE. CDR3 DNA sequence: TGTGCCAGCAGCAGGGAACGGGACAACTCCTACGAGCAGTACTTC. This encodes CASSRERDNSYEQYF. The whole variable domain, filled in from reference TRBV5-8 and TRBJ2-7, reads EAGVTQSPTHLIKTRGQQATLRCSPISGHTSVYWYQQALGLGLQFLLWYDEGEERNRGNFPPRFSGRQFPNYSSELNVNALELEDSALYLCASSRERDNSYEQYFGPGTRLTVT.

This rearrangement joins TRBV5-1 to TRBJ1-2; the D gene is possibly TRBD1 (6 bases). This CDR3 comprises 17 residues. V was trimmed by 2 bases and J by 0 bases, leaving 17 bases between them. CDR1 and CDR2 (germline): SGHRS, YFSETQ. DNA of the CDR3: TGCGCCAGCAGCTTAAACCCCCCGGGACAATCTAACTATGGCTACACCTTC. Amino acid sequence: CASSLNPPGQSNYGYTF. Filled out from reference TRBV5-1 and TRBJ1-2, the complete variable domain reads KAGVTQTPRYLIKTRGQQVTLSCSPISGHRSVSWYQQTPGQGLQFLFEYFSETQRNKGNFPGRFSGRQFSNSRSEMNVSTLELGDSALYLCASSLNPPGQSNYGYTFGSGTRLTVV.

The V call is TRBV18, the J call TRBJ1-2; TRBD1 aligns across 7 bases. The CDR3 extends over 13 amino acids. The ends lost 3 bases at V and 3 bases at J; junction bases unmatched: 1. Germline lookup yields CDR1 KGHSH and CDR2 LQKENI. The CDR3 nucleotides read TGTGCCAGCTCACCGGGACAGTACTATGGCTACACCTTC. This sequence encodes CASSPGQYYGYTF.

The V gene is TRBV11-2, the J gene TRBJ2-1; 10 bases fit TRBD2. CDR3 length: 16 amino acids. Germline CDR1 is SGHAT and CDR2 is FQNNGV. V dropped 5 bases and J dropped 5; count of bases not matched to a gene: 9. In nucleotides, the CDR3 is TGTGCCAGCAGCGTCCCGGGACTAGCGCCACACAATGAGCAGTTCTTC. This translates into CASSVPGLAPHNEQFF.

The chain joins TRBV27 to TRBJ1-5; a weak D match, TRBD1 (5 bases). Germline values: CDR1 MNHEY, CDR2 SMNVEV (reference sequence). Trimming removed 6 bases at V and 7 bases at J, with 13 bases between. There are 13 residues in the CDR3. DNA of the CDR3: TGTGCCAGCAGCCTAAGGGGTAGACAGCCCCAGCATTTT. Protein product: CASSLRGRQPQHF.

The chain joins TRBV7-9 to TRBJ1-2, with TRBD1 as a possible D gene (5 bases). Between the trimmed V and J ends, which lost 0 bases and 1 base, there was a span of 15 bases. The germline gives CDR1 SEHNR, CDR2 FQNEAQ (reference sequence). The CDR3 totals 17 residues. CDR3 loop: CASSLAHGAVDNYGYTF. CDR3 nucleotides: TGTGCCAGCAGCTTAGCGCATGGGGCGGTGGATAACTATGGCTACACCTTC.

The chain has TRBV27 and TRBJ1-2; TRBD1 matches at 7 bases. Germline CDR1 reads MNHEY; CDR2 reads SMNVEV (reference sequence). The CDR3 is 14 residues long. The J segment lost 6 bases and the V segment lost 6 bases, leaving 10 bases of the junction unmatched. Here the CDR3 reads CASSQPGRGHGYTF. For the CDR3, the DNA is TGTGCCAGCAGCCAGCCCGGTAGGGGGCATGGCTACACCTTC.

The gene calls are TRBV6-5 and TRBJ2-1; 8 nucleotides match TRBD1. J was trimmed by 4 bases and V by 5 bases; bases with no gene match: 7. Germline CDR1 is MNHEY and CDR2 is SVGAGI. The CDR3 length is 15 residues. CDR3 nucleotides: TGTGCCAGCAGTCCCCTGACAGGGGAATACAATGAGCAGTTCTTC. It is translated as CASSPLTGEYNEQFF.

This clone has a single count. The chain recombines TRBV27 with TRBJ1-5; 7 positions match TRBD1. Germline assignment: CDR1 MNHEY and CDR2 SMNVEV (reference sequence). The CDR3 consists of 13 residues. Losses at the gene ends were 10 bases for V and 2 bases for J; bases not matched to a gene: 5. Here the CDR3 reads CATKGAGNQPQHF. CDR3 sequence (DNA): TGTGCCACAAAGGGGGCTGGCAATCAGCCCCAGCATTTT.

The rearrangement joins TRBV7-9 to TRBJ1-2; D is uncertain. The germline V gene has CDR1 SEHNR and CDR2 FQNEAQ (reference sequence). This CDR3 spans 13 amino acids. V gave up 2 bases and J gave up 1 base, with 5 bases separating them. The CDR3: CASSLNSNYGYTF. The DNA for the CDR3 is TGTGCCAGCAGCTTAAACAGTAACTATGGCTACACCTTC.

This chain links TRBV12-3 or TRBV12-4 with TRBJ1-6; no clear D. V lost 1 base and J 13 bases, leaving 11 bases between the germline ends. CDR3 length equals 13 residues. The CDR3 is CASSLGREAPLHF. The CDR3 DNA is TGTGCCAGCAGTTTAGGCCGGGAGGCGCCCCTCCACTTT.

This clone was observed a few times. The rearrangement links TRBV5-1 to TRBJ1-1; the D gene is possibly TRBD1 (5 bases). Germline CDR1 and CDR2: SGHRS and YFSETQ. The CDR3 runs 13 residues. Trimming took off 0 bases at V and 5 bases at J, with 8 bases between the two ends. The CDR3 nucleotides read TGCGCCAGCAGCTTGGTAGGGGCAACTGAAGCTTTCTTT. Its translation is CASSLVGATEAFF.

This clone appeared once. CDR3 in amino acids: CASSPDRVVEQYF. The CDR3, as DNA: TGTGCCAGCTCACCCGACAGGGTCGTCGAGCAGTACTTC. J is TRBJ2-7 and V is TRBV18, with 7 positions matching TRBD1. This CDR3 region has 13 residues. J was trimmed by 6 bases and V by 3 bases; bases with no gene match: 5. Germline V gene lookup returns CDR1 KGHSH and CDR2 LQKENI.

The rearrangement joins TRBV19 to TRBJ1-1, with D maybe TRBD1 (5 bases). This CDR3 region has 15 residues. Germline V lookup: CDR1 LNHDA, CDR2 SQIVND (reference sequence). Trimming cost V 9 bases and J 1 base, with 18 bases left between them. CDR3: CASTPRVIRNTEAFF. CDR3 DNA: TGTGCCAGCACCCCCAGGGTGATAAGGAACACTGAAGCTTTCTTT.

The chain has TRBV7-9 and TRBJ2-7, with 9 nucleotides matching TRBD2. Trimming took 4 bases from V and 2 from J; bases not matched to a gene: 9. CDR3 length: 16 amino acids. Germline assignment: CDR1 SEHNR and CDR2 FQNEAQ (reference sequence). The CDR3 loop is CASSSLAGVKAYEQYF. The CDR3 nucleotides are TGTGCCAGCAGCTCCTTAGCGGGAGTAAAGGCCTACGAGCAGTACTTC.

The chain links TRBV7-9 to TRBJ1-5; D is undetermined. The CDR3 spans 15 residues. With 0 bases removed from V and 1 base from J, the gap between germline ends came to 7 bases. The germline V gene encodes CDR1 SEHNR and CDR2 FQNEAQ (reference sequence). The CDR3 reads CASSLAGISNQPQHF. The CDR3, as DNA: TGTGCCAGCAGCTTAGCCGGGATCAGCAATCAGCCCCAGCATTTT. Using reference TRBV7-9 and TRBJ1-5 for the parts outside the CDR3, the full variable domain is DTGVSQNPRHKITKRGQNVTFRCDPISEHNRLYWYRQTLGQGPEFLTYFQNEAQLEKSRLLSDRFSAERPKGSFSTLEIQRTEQGDSAMYLCASSLAGISNQPQHFGDGTRLSIL.

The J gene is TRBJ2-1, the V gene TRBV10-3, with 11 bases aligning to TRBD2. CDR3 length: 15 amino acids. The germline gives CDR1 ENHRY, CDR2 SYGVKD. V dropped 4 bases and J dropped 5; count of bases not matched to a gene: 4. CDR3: CAISVGTSGNNEQFF. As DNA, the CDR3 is TGTGCCATCAGTGTGGGGACTAGCGGTAACAATGAGCAGTTCTTC.

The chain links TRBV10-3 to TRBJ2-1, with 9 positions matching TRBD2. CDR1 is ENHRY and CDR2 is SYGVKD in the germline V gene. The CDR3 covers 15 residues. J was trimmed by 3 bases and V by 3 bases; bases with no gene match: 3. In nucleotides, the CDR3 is TGTGCCATCAGTGATACTAGCGGGTACTACAATGAGCAGTTCTTC. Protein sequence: CAISDTSGYYNEQFF.

This chain's CDR3 is CSVQTPGGLAKNIQYF. Here the CDR3 DNA reads TGCAGCGTTCAAACCCCCGGAGGCCTAGCCAAAAACATTCAGTACTTC. The gene calls are TRBV29-1 and TRBJ2-4; the D gene is possibly TRBD2 (5 bases). The germline CDR1 and CDR2 sequences are SQVTM and ANQGSEA. CDR3 length: 16 amino acids. The V and J ends lost 5 bases and 0 bases respectively, with 17 bases between them.

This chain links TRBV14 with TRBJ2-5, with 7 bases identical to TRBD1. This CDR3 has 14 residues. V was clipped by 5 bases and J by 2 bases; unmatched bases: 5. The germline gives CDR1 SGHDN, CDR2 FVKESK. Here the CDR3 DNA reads TGTGCCAGCAGCGCCCGACAGGGACAAGAGACCCAGTACTTC. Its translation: CASSARQGQETQYF.